The T cell receptor beta chain described here comes from a study of cytomegalovirus exposure and HLA in healthy donors. A word on this clone: As yet, its antigen is unknown.

Clones were read by immunoSEQ multiplex PCR, and TCRdb kept only the in-frame ones, dropping some. Found here are 190,000 or so clones, roughly 84% of them singletons; the top ten hold about 3%. Study conclusions and caveats: Confirmation was obtained in vitro that three CMV-associated chains are specific for CMV antigens. The study flagged roughly 160 TCR beta chains as cytomegalovirus-associated.

The donors formed part of the roughly 120-subject validation cohort, distinct from the roughly 670-subject first cohort. Germline CDR1 reads SGHNT; CDR2 reads YYREEE (reference sequence). V trimming: 0 bases; J trimming: 7 bases; junction bases outside the gene matches: 7. This CDR3 has 15 amino acids. Material: PBMCs. The origin of this receptor is a woman between 18 and 29 years old in good health and CMV-seropositive. This rearrangement joins TRBV5-4 to TRBJ2-3, with 8 bases lining up with TRBD2. The CDR3 region is CASSLVLADGYTQYF. CDR3 nucleotide sequence: TGTGCCAGCAGCTTGGTACTAGCGGACGGGTATACGCAGTATTTT.